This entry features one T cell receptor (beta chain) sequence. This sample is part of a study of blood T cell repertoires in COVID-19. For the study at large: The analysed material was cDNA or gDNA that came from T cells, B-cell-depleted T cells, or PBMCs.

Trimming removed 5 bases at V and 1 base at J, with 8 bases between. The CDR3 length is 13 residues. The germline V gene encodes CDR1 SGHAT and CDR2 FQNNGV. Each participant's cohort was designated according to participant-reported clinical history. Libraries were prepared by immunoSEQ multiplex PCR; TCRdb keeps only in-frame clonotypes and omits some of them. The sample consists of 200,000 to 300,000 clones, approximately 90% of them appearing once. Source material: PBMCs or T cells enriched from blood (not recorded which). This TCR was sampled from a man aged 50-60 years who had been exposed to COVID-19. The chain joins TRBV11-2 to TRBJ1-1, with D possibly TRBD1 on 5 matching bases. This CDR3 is CASSPTENTEAFF. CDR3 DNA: TGTGCCAGCAGCCCGACAGAGAACACTGAAGCTTTCTTT.